This entry features one T cell receptor (beta chain) sequence. This specimen belongs to a study of blood T cell repertoires in COVID-19. This CDR3 spans 15 amino acids. V lost 2 bases, J lost 1 base, and 14 bases lay in between. Germline V lookup: CDR1 GTSNPN, CDR2 SVGIG (reference sequence). Generated by immunoSEQ multiplex PCR, the TCRdb table keeps only in-frame clones and is missing some. The table lists about 380,000 clones, roughly 91% of them singletons. The TCR originated in a woman in her late teens or twenties who had recovered from COVID-19. Sequenced input: PBMCs or T cells enriched from blood (not recorded which). This chain joins TRBV30 and TRBJ1-1, with D perhaps matching TRBD1 (6 bases). CDR3 residues: CAWSRLSTGNTEAFF. In DNA form, the CDR3 reads TGTGCCTGGAGTAGGCTTTCGACAGGGAACACTGAAGCTTTCTTT. Full variable domain (outside the CDR3, taken from reference TRBV30 and TRBJ1-1): SQTIHQWPATLVQPVGSPLSLECTVEGTSNPNLYWYRQAAGRGLQLLFYSVGIGQISSEVPQNLSASRPQDRQFILSSKKLLLSDSGFYLCAWSRLSTGNTEAFFGQGTRLTVV.